Shown below are 5 T cell receptor beta chains from a single sample sequenced in a study of prognosis after radiotherapy for stage I lung cancer. Two rounds of multiplex PCR amplified TCR beta CDR3 from genomic DNA. Primers (each specific to one TRBV or TRBJ gene) were used in first-round PCR. TCRdb reprocessed the multiplex PCR reads with MiXCR, giving one entry per CDR3 protein. The data hold about 16,000 distinct CDR3 sequences, with around two fifths observed a single time. Source: PBMCs, taken before or after stereotactic body radiation therapy (not recorded which). The receptors come from a donor aged 50 or older with non-small cell lung cancer.

The V gene is TRBV19, the J gene TRBJ2-1, with 8 bases identical to TRBD2. The junction had 17 bases not matched to a gene; V was cut back by 0 bases and J by 16 bases. CDR1 is LNHDA, CDR2 SQIVND, per germline (reference sequence). There are 16 residues in the CDR3. The DNA for the CDR3 is TGTGCCAGTAGTATAGACGAGGCGGGAGGTGTTAATGAGTATTTCTTC. The encoded protein is CASSIDEAGGVNEYFF. Supplemented by reference TRBV19 and TRBJ2-1, the full variable domain reads DGGITQSPKYLFRKEGQNVTLSCEQNLNHDAMYWYRQDPGQGLRLIYYSQIVNDFQKGDIAEGYSVSREKKESFPLTVTSAQKNPTAFYLCASSIDEAGGVNEYFFGPGTRLTVL.

This clonotype was counted many times. This sequence joins TRBV5-6 and TRBJ2-1, with 8 bases matching TRBD2. V gave up 1 base and J gave up 12 bases; unmatched junction bases: 6. In germline, CDR1 is SGHDT, CDR2 YYEEEE. The CDR3 is 13 residues long. CDR3 sequence: CASSLSRAGGQFF. CDR3 sequence (DNA): TGTGCCAGCAGCTTGAGTCGGGCGGGGGGGCAGTTCTTC. Complete variable domain (other parts from reference TRBV5-6 and TRBJ2-1): DAGVTQSPTHLIKTRGQQVTLRCSPKSGHDTVSWYQQALGQGPQFIFQYYEEEERQRGNFPDRFSGHQFPNYSSELNVNALLLGDSALYLCASSLSRAGGQFFGPGTRLTVL.

A word on this clonotype: Since a much larger clone is just one base distant, this may be a read error. The chain joins TRBV25-1 to TRBJ2-5; maybe TRBD1 (6 bases). CDR3 size: 14 residues. Germline CDR1 reads MGHDK; CDR2 reads SYGVNS. Trimming shortened V by 6 bases and J by 5 bases, and 16 bases separated the two germline ends. In DNA form, the CDR3 reads TGTGCCAGCAGGGAACAGGGCCGAGTGGAGACCCAGTACTTC. Its translation: CASREQGRVETQYF.

Of note for this clonotype: This likely reflects a read error, since a far larger clone is one base away. The rearrangement links TRBV6-8 to TRBJ1-6, with D possibly TRBD1 on 6 matching bases. V lost 0 bases, J lost 9 bases, and 15 bases lay in between. Germline loops: CDR1 MNHGY, CDR2 SAAAGT. This CDR3 comprises 16 residues. The CDR3 sequence is CASSYSYRVAVSPLHF. CDR3 DNA sequence: TGTGCCAGCAGTTACTCGTACAGGGTGGCTGTTTCACCCCTCCACTTT.

This clonotype came up many times. The rearrangement uses TRBV5-6 and TRBJ2-2; D gene uncertain. The CDR3 covers 15 residues. CDR1 is SGHDT, CDR2 YYEEEE, per germline. V lost 0 bases, J lost 6 bases, and 12 bases lay in between. CDR3 sequence reads: CASSLAIGIAGELFF. CDR3 nucleotides: TGTGCCAGCAGCTTGGCGATAGGGATCGCCGGGGAGCTGTTTTTT.